The 7 T cell receptor beta chains given below trace back to one sample, sequenced in a study of T cell responses to AZD1222 COVID-19 vaccine. This table comes from immunoSEQ multiplex PCR, and its TCRdb copy is limited to in-frame clones, with some not included. Of around 100,000 clones in the sample, around nine tenths are singletons; the top ten hold about 3.1%. The specimen comprised peripheral blood, sampled 28 days after the second dose of the MenACWY control vaccine. Receptor source: an adult who received the MenACWY meningococcal vaccine as a control.

This rearrangement joins TRBV28 to TRBJ1-4, with D possibly matching TRBD1 (5 bases). CDR1 is MDHEN and CDR2 is SYDVKM in the germline V gene. Trimming took 4 bases from V and 8 from J, leaving 20 bases between them. The CDR3 runs to 16 residues. In DNA, the CDR3 is TGTGCCAGCAGTTCCCCCCGGGGGAGCAGCAGGGAAAAACTGTTTTTT. This codes for CASSSPRGSSREKLFF.

The chain recombines TRBV19 with TRBJ1-3; D might be TRBD1 (5 bases). The CDR3 runs to 16 residues. Per germline, CDR1 LNHDA and CDR2 SQIVND (reference sequence). V gave up 3 bases and J gave up 0 bases, with 12 bases separating them. The CDR3 here is CASSIAGTSSGNTIYF. CDR3 nucleotide sequence: TGTGCCAGTAGTATCGCAGGGACCAGCTCTGGAAACACCATATATTTT.

A remark on this clone: The junction differs from germline at one of its ends, possibly a read error. V and J are TRBV29-1 and TRBJ1-1, with 7 positions matching TRBD1. This CDR3 has 10 amino acids. Germline CDR1 is SQVTM and CDR2 is ANQGSEA. The CDR3 is CSVENGQASF. CDR3 nucleotides: TGCAGCGTTGAGAACGGACAGGCTAGCTTT.

The CDR3 loop reads CASSEESLNTEAFF. In nucleotides, the CDR3 is TGTGCCAGCAGTGAAGAGTCACTGAACACTGAAGCTTTCTTT. The chain is built from TRBV2 and TRBJ1-1; D not resolved. There are 14 residues in the CDR3. Trimming took off 1 base at V and 0 bases at J, with 6 bases between the two ends. In germline, CDR1 is SNHLY, CDR2 FYNNEI.

The V call is TRBV28, the J call TRBJ1-2; TRBD1 might be the D (5 bases). Germline V lookup: CDR1 MDHEN, CDR2 SYDVKM. The germline V and J ends were trimmed by 6 bases and 4 bases, with 12 bases remaining between them. CDR3 length: 13 residues. The DNA for the CDR3 is TGTGCCAGCAGGGAGGGGTGGAGCTATGGCTACACCTTC. It yields the protein CASREGWSYGYTF.

The chain joins TRBV18 to TRBJ1-2; maybe TRBD1 (5 bases). Germline lookup yields CDR1 KGHSH and CDR2 LQKENI. This CDR3 is 14 amino acids long. Trimming shortened V by 5 bases and J by 2 bases, and 12 bases separated the two germline ends. CDR3 residues: CASSEGRSNYGYTF. CDR3 nucleotide sequence: TGTGCCAGCTCAGAGGGACGGTCGAACTATGGCTACACCTTC. The full variable domain, with the rest looked up from reference TRBV18 and TRBJ1-2, is NAGVMQNPRHLVRRRGQEARLRCSPMKGHSHVYWYRQLPEEGLKFMVYLQKENIIDESGMPKERFSAEFPKEGPSILRIQQVVRGDSAAYFCASSEGRSNYGYTFGSGTRLTVV.

J is TRBJ2-1 and V is TRBV28, with TRBD2 matching 13 bases. V lost 4 bases, J lost 5 bases, and 8 bases stayed unmatched. The CDR3 extends over 17 amino acids. CDR1 and CDR2 from the germline V gene are MDHEN and SYDVKM. The chain's CDR3 is CASSSWTSGGAHNEQFF. DNA for the CDR3: TGTGCCAGCAGTTCCTGGACTAGCGGGGGAGCCCACAATGAGCAGTTCTTC.